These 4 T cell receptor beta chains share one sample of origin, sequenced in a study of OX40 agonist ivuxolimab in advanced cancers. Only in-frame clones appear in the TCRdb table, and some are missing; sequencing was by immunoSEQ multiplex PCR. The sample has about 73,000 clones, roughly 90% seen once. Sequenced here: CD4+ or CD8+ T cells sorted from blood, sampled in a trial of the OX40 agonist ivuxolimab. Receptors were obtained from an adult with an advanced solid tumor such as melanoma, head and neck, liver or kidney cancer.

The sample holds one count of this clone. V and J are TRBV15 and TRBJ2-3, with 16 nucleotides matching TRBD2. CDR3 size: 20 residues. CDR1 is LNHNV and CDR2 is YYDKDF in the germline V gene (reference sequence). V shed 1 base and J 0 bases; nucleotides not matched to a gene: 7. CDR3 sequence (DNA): TGTGCCACCAGCAGAGCCACCGGGACTAGCGGGAGGGGTAGCACAGATACGCAGTATTTT. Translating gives CATSRATGTSGRGSTDTQYF.

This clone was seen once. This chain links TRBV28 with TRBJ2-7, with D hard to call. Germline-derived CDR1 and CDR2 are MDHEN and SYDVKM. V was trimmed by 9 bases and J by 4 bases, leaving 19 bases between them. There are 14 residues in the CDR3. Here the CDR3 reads CASNPAQPLYEQYF. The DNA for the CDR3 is TGTGCCAGTAATCCCGCTCAGCCCCTATACGAGCAGTACTTC.

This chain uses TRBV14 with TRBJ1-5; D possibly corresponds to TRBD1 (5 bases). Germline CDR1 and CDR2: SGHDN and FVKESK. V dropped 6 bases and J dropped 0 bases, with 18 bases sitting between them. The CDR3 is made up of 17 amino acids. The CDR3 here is CASRQQGPGHSNQPQHF. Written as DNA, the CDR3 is TGTGCCAGCAGACAACAAGGCCCCGGACATAGCAATCAGCCCCAGCATTTT.

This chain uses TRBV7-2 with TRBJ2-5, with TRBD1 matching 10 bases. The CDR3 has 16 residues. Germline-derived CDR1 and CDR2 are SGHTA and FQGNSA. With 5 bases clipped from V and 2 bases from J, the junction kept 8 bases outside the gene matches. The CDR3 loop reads CASSQLDRGRQETQYF. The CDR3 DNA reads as TGTGCCAGCAGCCAATTGGACAGGGGGAGACAAGAGACCCAGTACTTC.